This T cell receptor (beta chain) was found in a study of radiotherapy plus CTLA-4 blockade in lung cancer. Study-wide context: Around 20% of enrolled patients responded objectively, and roughly 31% had disease control.

Germline V CDR1 and CDR2: SGHDT, YYEEEE. Trimming took 0 bases from V and 4 from J, leaving 5 bases between them. The length of the CDR3 is 13 residues. This table comes from immunoSEQ multiplex PCR, and its TCRdb copy is limited to in-frame clones, with some not included. This repertoire shows tens of thousands of clones, roughly 80% found once; its top ten account for 6.5% to 9.5%. General study findings and limits: It was early blood T cell clone dynamics, with interferon-beta, that reportedly best predicted response. Tumor-origin TCR clones grew in blood after radiotherapy plus ipilimumab.

About this clone: Its matching antigen is unknown.

Specimen: peripheral blood, collected from a patient treated with radiotherapy plus ipilimumab. The receptor comes from a human donor with non-small cell lung cancer who had stable disease on radiotherapy plus ipilimumab. The V gene is TRBV5-6, the J gene TRBJ1-3; D not certain. In nucleotides, the CDR3 is TGTGCCAGCAGCTTGGCGGGGGGAAACACCATATATTTT. Amino acid sequence: CASSLAGGNTIYF.